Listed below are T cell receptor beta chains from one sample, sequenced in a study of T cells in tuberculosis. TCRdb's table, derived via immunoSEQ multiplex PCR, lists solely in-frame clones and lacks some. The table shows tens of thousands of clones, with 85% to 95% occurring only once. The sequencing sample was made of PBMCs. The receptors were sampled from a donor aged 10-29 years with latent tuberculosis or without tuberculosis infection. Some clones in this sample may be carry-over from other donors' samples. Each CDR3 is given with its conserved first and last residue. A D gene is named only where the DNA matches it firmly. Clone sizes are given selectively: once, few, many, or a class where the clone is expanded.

TGCGCCAGCAGCTTAACAGTCCAAGAGACCCAGTACTTC,CASSLTVQETQYF,13,.,TRBV5-1,.,TRBJ2-5
TGTGCCAGCAGCTCAGGCCTCGGAGAAGCTTTCTTT,CASSSGLGEAFF,12,.,TRBV7-9,.,TRBJ1-1
TGTGCCAGCAGGCCCGGGACAGGGGATCCCGGGGAGCTGTTTTTT,CASRPGTGDPGELFF,15,few,TRBV2,TRBD1,TRBJ2-2
TGCGCCAGCAGCTTTCAGGACAGGGACAATGAGCAGTTCTTC,CASSFQDRDNEQFF,14,.,TRBV5-1,TRBD1,TRBJ2-1
TGTGCCAGCAGTATGGACAGGGGAAAGGTAAATGAGCAGTTCTTC,CASSMDRGKVNEQFF,15,.,TRBV6-5,TRBD1,TRBJ2-1
TGTGCCAGTAGTTTTCGACAGGGCACCTACGAGCAGTACTTC,CASSFRQGTYEQYF,14,.,TRBV19,TRBD1,TRBJ2-7
TGCGCCAGCAGCTTAGACAGGGGGAACACAGATACGCAGTATTTT,CASSLDRGNTDTQYF,15,few,TRBV5-1,TRBD1,TRBJ2-3
TGTGTCAAACCAGGCCAGGGGTTAAATCAGCCCCAGCATTTT,CVKPGQGLNQPQHF,14,.,TRBV7-7,.,TRBJ1-5
TGTGCCAGCACCGGGAGAGCGGCCTCCTACGAGCAGTACTTC,CASTGRAASYEQYF,14,.,TRBV27,.,TRBJ2-7
TGTGCCAGCAGAGACGGACAGGGTTCGGGCACTGAAGCTTTCTTT,CASRDGQGSGTEAFF,15,.,TRBV6-6,TRBD1,TRBJ1-1
TGCGCCAGCAGTGAGTCGGGACAGGTGGCCCCCTACACCTTC,CASSESGQVAPYTF,14,.,TRBV10-2,TRBD1,TRBJ1-2
TGTGCCAGCAGCCCGGGACAGGGACTCCCCTACGAGCAGTACTTC,CASSPGQGLPYEQYF,15,once,TRBV11-2,TRBD1,TRBJ2-7